This T cell receptor (beta chain) was profiled in a study of cytomegalovirus exposure and HLA in healthy donors. In its sample, this clone was seen a few times. The PCR ran on 60 Vbeta and 13 Jbeta primers. The table came from immunoSEQ multiplex PCR; TCRdb's copy has only in-frame clones and leaves some out. The repertoire includes around 110,000 clones, 50% to 65% of them detected once, and just under 9.5% sits in the top ten. The sequenced material came from PBMCs. The sequence came from a woman between 40 and 55 years old in good health and CMV-seropositive.

In DNA, the CDR3 is TGTGCCAGTAGTATGGTAAAGGGGACTGAAGCTTTCTTT. The encoded protein is CASSMVKGTEAFF. The chain employs TRBV19 and TRBJ1-1, with D perhaps matching TRBD1 (5 bases). This CDR3 has 13 residues. Deletions cut 3 bases from V and 5 bases from J, with 10 bases between. The germline gives CDR1 LNHDA, CDR2 SQIVND (reference sequence).